This T cell receptor (beta chain) stems from a study of T cell responses to AZD1222 COVID-19 vaccine. Only in-frame clones appear in the TCRdb table, and some are missing; sequencing was by immunoSEQ multiplex PCR. The data contain over 150,000 clones, 90% of them singletons. The CDR3 is 14 amino acids. From germline, CDR1 is KGHSH and CDR2 LQKENI. Trimming cost V 4 bases and J 7 bases, with 14 bases left between them. The V call is TRBV18, the J call TRBJ2-1, with a possible D match to TRBD1 (6 bases). The sequence derives from an adult in good health. The sequenced sample was peripheral blood, obtained on day 0 of AZD1222 vaccination. The CDR3 region is CASSRSRTENEQFF. As DNA, the CDR3 is TGTGCCAGCTCACGCTCGAGGACAGAGAATGAGCAGTTCTTC.